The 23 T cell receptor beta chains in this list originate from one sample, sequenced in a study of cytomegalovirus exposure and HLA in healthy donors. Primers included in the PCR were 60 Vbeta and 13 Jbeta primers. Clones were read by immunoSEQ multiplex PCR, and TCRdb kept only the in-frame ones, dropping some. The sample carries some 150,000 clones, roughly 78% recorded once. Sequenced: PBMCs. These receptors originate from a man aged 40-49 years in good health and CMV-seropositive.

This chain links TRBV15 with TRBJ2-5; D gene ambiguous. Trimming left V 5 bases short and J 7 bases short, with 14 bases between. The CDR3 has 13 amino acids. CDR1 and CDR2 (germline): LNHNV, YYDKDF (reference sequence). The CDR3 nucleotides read TGTGCCACCAGCGCCCAATCTCGAGGGACCCAGTACTTC. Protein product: CATSAQSRGTQYF.

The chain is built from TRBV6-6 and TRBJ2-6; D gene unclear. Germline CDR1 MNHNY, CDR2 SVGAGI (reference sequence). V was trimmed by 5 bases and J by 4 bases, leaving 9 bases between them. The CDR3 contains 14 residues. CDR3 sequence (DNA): TGTGCCAGCAGTCAGGTTTCAGGGGCCAACGTCCTGACTTTC. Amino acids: CASSQVSGANVLTF.

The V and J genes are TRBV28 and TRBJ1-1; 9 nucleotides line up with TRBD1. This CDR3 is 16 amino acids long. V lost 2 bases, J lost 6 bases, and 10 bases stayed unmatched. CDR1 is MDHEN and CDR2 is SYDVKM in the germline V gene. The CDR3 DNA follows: TGTGCCAGCAGTTTAGTAGGGGGACAGGGTTTCGCTGAAGCTTTCTTT. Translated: CASSLVGGQGFAEAFF.

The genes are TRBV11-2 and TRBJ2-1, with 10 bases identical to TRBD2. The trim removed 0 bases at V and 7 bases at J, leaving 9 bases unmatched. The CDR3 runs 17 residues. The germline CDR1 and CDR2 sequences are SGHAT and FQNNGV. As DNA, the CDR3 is TGTGCCAGCAGCTTAGATCATTTTAGCGGGAGGTTAAATGAGCAGTTCTTC. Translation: CASSLDHFSGRLNEQFF.

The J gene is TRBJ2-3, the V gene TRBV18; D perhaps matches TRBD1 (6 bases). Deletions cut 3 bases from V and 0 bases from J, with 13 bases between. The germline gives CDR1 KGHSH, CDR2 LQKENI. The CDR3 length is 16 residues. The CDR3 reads CASSPIRGSSTDTQYF. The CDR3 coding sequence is TGTGCCAGCTCACCCATTAGGGGGTCGAGCACAGATACGCAGTATTTT.

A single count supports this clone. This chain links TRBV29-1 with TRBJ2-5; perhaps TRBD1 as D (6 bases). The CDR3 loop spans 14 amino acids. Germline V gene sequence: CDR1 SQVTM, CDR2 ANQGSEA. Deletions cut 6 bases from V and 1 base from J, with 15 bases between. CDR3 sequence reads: CSVKKTGSQETQYF. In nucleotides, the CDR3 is TGCAGCGTCAAGAAAACAGGGTCCCAAGAGACCCAGTACTTC. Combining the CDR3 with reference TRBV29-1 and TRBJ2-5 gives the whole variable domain SAVISQKPSRDICQRGTSLTIQCQVDSQVTMMFWYRQQPGQSLTLIATANQGSEATYESGFVIDKFPISRPNLTFSTLTVSNMSPEDSSIYLCSVKKTGSQETQYFGPGTRLLVL.

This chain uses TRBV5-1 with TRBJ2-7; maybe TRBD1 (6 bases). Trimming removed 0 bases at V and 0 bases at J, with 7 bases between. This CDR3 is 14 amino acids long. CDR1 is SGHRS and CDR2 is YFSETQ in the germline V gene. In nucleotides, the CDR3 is TGCGCCAGCAGCTTGGAAGGGGGCTCCTACGAGCAGTACTTC. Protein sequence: CASSLEGGSYEQYF.

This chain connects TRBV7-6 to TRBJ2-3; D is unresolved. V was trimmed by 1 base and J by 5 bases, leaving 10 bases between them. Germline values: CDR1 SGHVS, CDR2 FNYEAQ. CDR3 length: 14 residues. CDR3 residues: CASSLVALGDTQYF. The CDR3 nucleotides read TGTGCCAGCAGCTTAGTAGCCTTGGGAGATACGCAGTATTTT.

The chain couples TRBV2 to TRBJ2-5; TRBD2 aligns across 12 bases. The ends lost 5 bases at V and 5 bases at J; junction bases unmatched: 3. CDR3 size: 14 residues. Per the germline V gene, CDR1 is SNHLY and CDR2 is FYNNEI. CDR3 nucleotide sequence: TGTGCCAGCAGTCGACTAGCGGGAGTGGAGACCCAGTACTTC. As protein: CASSRLAGVETQYF. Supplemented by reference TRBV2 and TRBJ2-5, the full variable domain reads EPEVTQTPSHQVTQMGQEVILRCVPISNHLYFYWYRQILGQKVEFLVSFYNNEISEKSEIFDDQFSVERPDGSNFTLKIRSTKLEDSAMYFCASSRLAGVETQYFGPGTRLLVL.

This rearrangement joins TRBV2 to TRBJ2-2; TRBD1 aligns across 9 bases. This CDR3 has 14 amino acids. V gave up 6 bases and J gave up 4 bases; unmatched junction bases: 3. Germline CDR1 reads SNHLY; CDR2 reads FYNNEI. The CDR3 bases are TGTGCCAGCAGATTGACAGGGGGCACCGGGGAGCTGTTTTTT. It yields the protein CASRLTGGTGELFF.

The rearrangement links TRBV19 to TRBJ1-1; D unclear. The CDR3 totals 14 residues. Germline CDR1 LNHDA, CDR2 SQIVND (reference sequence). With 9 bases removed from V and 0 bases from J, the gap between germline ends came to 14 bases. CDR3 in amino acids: CASRDHSMNTEAFF. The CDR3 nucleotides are TGTGCCAGCCGCGACCACAGCATGAACACTGAAGCTTTCTTT.

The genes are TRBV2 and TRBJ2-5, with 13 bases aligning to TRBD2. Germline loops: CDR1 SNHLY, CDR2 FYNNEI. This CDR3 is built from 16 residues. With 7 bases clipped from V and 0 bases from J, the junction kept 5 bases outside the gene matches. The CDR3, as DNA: TGTGCCAGCAACCAGGGACTAGCGGGGAACCAAGAGACCCAGTACTTC. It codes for CASNQGLAGNQETQYF.

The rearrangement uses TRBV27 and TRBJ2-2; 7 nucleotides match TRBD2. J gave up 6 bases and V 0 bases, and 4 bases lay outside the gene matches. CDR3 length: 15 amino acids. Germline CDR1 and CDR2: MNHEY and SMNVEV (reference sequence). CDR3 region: CASSLSGGSPGELFF. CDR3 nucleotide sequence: TGTGCCAGCAGTTTATCGGGCGGGAGCCCCGGGGAGCTGTTTTTT.

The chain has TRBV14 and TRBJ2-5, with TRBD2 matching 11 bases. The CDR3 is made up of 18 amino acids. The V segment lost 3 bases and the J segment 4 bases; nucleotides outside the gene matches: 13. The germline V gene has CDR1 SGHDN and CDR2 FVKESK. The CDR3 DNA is TGTGCCAGCAGCCACAGTAAGCTAGCGGGAGGAGGAAGAGAGACCCAGTACTTC. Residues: CASSHSKLAGGGRETQYF. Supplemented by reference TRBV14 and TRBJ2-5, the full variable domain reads EAGVTQFPSHSVIEKGQTVTLRCDPISGHDNLYWYRRVMGKEIKFLLHFVKESKQDESGMPNNRFLAERTGGTYSTLKVQPAELEDSGVYFCASSHSKLAGGGRETQYFGPGTRLLVL.

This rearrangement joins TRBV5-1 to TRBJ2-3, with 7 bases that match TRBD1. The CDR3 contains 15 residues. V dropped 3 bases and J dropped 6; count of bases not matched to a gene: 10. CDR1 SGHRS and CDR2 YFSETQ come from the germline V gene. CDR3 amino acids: CASSSSGGVGDTQYF. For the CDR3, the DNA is TGCGCCAGCAGCTCATCAGGGGGAGTGGGGGATACGCAGTATTTT.

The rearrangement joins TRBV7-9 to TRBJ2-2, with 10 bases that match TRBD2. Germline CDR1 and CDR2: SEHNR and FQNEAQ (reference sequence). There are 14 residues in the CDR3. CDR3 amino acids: CVPTSGTNTGELFF. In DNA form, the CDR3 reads TGTGTCCCCACTAGCGGGACGAACACCGGGGAGCTGTTTTTT.

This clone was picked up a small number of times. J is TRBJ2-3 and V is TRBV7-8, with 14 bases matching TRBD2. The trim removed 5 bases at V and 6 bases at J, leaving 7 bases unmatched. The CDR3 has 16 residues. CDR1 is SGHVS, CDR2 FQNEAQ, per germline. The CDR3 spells CASSLGLAGVLDTQYF. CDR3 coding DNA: TGTGCCAGCAGCCTGGGACTAGCGGGAGTTCTGGATACGCAGTATTTT.

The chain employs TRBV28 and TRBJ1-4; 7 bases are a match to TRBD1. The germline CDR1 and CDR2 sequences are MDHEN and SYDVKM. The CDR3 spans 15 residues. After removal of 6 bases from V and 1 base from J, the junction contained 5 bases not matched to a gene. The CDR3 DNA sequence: TGTGCCAGCAGCCCGACAGGGATAACTAATGAAAAACTGTTTTTT. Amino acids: CASSPTGITNEKLFF.

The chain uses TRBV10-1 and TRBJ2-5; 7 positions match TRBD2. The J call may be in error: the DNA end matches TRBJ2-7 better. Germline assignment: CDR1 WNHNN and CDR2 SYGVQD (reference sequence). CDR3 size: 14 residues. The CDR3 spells CASSEGSGKGEQYF. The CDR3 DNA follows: TGCGCCAGCAGTGAGGGAAGCGGGAAGGGCGAGCAGTACTTC.

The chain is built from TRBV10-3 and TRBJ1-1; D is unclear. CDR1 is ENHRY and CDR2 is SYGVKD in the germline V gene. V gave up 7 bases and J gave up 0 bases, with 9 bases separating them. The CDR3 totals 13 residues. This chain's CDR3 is CAIIGEMNTEAFF. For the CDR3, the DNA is TGTGCCATCATTGGGGAGATGAACACTGAAGCTTTCTTT.

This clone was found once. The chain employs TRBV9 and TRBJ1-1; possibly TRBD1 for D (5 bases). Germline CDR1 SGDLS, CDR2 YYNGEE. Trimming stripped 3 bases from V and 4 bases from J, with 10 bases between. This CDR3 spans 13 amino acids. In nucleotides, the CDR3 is TGTGCCAGCAGCGAAGGGGCCGGCACTGAAGCTTTCTTT. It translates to CASSEGAGTEAFF.

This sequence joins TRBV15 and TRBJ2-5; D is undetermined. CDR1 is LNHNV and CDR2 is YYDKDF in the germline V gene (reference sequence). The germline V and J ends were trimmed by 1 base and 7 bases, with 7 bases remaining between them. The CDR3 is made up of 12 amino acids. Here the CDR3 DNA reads TGTGCCACCAGCAGAGCCCCAGGGACCCAGTACTTC. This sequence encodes CATSRAPGTQYF.

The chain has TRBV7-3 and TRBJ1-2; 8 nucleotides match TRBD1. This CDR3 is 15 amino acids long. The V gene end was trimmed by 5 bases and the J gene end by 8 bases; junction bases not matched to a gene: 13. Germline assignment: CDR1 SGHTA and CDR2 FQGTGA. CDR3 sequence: CASSPHSETGVGYTF. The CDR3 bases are TGTGCCAGCAGCCCACACTCCGAGACAGGGGTCGGCTACACCTTC.